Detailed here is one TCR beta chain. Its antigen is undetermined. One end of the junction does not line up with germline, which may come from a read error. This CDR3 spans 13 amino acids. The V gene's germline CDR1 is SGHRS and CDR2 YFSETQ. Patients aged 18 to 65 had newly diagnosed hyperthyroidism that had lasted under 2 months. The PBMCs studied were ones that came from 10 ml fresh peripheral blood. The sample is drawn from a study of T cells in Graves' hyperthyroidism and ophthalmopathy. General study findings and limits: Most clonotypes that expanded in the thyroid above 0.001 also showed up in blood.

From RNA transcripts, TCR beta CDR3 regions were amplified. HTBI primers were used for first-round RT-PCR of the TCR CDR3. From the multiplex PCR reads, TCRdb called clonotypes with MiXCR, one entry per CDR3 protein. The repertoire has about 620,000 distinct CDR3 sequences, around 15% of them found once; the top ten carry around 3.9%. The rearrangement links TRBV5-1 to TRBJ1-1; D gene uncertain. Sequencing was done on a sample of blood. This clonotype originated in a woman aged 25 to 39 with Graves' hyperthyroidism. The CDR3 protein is CASSLALKLEAFF. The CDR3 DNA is TGTGCCAGCAGCTTGGCCCTCAAGCTTGAAGCTTTCTTT.